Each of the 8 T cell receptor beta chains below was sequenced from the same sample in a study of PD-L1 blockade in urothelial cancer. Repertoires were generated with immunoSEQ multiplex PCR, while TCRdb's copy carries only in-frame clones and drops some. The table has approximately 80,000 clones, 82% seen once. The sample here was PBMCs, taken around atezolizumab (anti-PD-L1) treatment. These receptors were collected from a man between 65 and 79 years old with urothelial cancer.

For the CDR3, the DNA is TGTGCCAGTAGTAACCAGGCCGAAAGCTACACCTTC. It translates to CASSNQAESYTF. The chain has TRBV19 and TRBJ1-2; D unclear. Per the germline V gene, CDR1 is LNHDA and CDR2 is SQIVND (reference sequence). V shed 4 bases and J shed 9 bases, with 12 bases lying between them. This CDR3 is 12 amino acids long.

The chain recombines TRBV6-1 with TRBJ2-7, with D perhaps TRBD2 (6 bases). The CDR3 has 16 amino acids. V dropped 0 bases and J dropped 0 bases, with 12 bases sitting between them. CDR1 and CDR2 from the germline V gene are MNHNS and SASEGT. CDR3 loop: CASSEAGRGSSYEQYF. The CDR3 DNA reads TGTGCCAGCAGTGAAGCGGGGCGGGGAAGCTCCTACGAGCAGTACTTC.

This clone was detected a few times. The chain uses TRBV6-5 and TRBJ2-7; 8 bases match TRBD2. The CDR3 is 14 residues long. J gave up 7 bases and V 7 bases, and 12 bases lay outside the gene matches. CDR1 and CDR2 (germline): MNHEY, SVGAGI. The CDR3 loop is CASTGAGALGEQYF. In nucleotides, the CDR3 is TGTGCCAGCACCGGAGCGGGAGCGCTGGGTGAGCAGTACTTC.

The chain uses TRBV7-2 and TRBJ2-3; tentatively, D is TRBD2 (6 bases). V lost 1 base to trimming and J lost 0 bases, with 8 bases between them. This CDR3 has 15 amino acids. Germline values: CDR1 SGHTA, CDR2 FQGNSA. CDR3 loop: CASSLVAESTDTQYF. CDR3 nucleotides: TGTGCCAGCAGCTTAGTAGCGGAAAGCACAGATACGCAGTATTTT.

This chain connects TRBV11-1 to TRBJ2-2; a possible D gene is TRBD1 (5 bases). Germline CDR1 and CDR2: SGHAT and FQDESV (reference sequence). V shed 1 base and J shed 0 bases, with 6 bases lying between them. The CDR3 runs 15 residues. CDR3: CASSLGTTNTGELFF. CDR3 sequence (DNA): TGTGCCAGCAGCTTAGGGACAACGAACACCGGGGAGCTGTTTTTT.

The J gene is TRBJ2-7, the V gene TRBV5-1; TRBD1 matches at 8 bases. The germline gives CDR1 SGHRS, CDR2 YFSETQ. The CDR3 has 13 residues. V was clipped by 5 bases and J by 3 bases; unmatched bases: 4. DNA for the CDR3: TGCGCCAGCAGTCCCACAGGGGGCTACGAGCAGTACTTC. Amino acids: CASSPTGGYEQYF.

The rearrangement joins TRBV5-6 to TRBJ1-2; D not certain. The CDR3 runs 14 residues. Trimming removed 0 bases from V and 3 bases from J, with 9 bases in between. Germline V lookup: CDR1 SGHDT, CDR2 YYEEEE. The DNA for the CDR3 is TGTGCCAGCAGCTTGGCCCCAGATCACTATGGCTACACCTTC. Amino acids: CASSLAPDHYGYTF.

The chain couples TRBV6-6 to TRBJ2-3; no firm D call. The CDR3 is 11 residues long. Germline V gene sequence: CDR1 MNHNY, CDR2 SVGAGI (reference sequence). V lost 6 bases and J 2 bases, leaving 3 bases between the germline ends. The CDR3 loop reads CASSLTDTQYF. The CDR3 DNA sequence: TGTGCCAGCAGCCTCACAGATACGCAGTATTTT.